This T cell receptor beta chain is from a study of T cells in tuberculosis. Sequencing used immunoSEQ multiplex PCR; TCRdb keeps in-frame clones, though not all of them. The table has tens of thousands of clones, more than 85% seen once. A word on this clone: Antigen: not known.

Time point described: new active TB diagnosis, blood taken before or within 7 days of starting treatment. Study outcomes and limitations: Smaller alpha distances in active tuberculosis partly reflected shorter CDR3-alpha lengths.

Trimming cost V 6 bases and J 0 bases, with 18 bases left between them. The CDR3 is made up of 17 amino acids. Germline assignment: CDR1 MDHEN and CDR2 SYDVKM. The specimen comprised PBMCs, sampled at tuberculosis diagnosis. V and J are TRBV28 and TRBJ1-5; possibly TRBD1 for D (5 bases). This receptor was obtained from an adult with tuberculosis. This CDR3 is CASSSPWTTHSNQPQHF. The CDR3 bases are TGTGCCAGCAGCTCGCCCTGGACAACTCATAGCAATCAGCCCCAGCATTTT.